The entry below describes one T cell receptor beta chain. At one boundary the junction diverges from the germline segment, which might be a read error. Amplification of TCR beta CDR3 regions was performed using RNA transcripts as template. A set of HTBI primers served as the primers for a first-round RT-PCR of the TCR CDR3. Each CDR3 protein gets one entry after TCRdb re-called the multiplex PCR reads with MiXCR. The sample records around 270,000 distinct CDR3 sequences, roughly 18% being singletons. The CDR3 loop spans 13 amino acids. CDR1 and CDR2 (germline): MDHEN, SYDVKM. This entry is derived from a study of T cells in Graves' hyperthyroidism and ophthalmopathy.

The gene calls are TRBV28 and TRBJ2-1; D may be TRBD2 (7 bases). Source material: blood. The clonotype originates from a man aged 50 to 59 with Graves' ophthalmopathy. The chain's CDR3 is CASSPNPWGGGVF. The DNA for the CDR3 is TGTGCCAGCAGTCCGAACCCTTGGGGAGGGGGGGTCTTC.